This TCR beta chain was identified during a study of blood T cell repertoires in COVID-19. Authors' methods: Amplification of reference gene primers provided the estimated nucleated cell counts. The repertoire was sequenced with immunoSEQ multiplex PCR; TCRdb's copy has only in-frame clones and lacks some. V, J and clone size are those of that table, while D and trimming were read from the DNA. The table records about 45,000 clones, over 75% of them present only once. Per the germline V gene, CDR1 is LGHDT and CDR2 is YNNKEL (reference sequence). The CDR3 loop spans 16 amino acids. Trimming took off 4 bases at V and 7 bases at J, with 20 bases between the two ends.

Material for sequencing was peripheral blood. The receptor's source is a human donor in a cohort sampled during active COVID-19. The V and J genes are TRBV3-1 (or the pseudogene TRBV3-2) and TRBJ1-5; D possibly corresponds to TRBD1 (5 bases). The CDR3 here is CASSPSLPGGSQPQHF. The CDR3 nucleotides are TGTGCCAGCAGCCCTTCGCTGCCGGGGGGTTCCCAGCCCCAGCATTTT.